This record concerns one T cell receptor (beta chain) sequence. No antigen is known for it. No base qualities exist here, and no much larger clone lies one base off it. TCRbeta CDR3 regions were amplified from genomic DNA using the immunoSEQ Assay, a bias-controlled multiplex PCR. In the paper's pipeline: Nucleated cell counts per sample were estimated from amplification of reference gene primers within the assay. To quantify the absolute abundance of each unique TCRbeta CDR3 rearrangement, sequence reads were collapsed and filtered. For each sample, productive Simpson clonality was calculated as the square root of Simpson's diversity index over productive rearrangements. The immuneACCESS repertoire file appears here via TCRdb, limited to in-frame rearrangements. These files lack a portion of the clones; in checked studies, under half of the deficit traces to unresolved V genes, and the cause of the others is not known. V and J calls and clone size are given by that table; D and trimming were obtained from the DNA. The sample records roughly 57,000 clones, around nine tenths of which are singletons. The leading ten clones occupy approximately 6% of the sample.

Looking up the germline V gene yields CDR1 MGHRA and CDR2 YSYEKL. Cut back by 0 bases and 6 bases, the V and J ends lie 9 bases apart. The CDR3 covers 14 residues, taking in both the cysteine and the phenylalanine. Of all the DNA, just the CDR3 is kept, 42 bases in frame from base 1. This entry belongs to a study of blood T cell repertoires in COVID-19 (TCRdb year 2020). About the study as a whole: Collaborator samples came from the United States, Italy and Spain and covered acute and convalescent phases of COVID-19. The material from the prospective study consisted of cDNA or gDNA derived from T cells, B-cell-depleted T cells, or PBMCs. Deeply sampled blood TCRbeta repertoires from subjects exposed to, actively infected with, or recovered from COVID-19 were included in the dataset. A freely available public database, intended as a resource for researchers studying the immune response to SARS-CoV-2, is where the repertoires were released. The samples were drawn from two sources: the first 160 participants of the ongoing ImmuneRACE study, and 1,200 or so subjects contributed by 6 global collaborators. The sample metadata nearly always contained a de-identified subject ID, COVID-19 status, age in years and sex. Where HLA class I and class II types were available, the types were taken from metadata supplied by the sample provider, not from assay-based typing. Study-level results and caveats: The quantity of clinical and demographic metadata differed by source and by participant and was supplied without curation.

One collaborating source in Seattle enrolled patients while the patients were actively infected and followed the patients over time throughout the course of disease. Collaborating institutions collected whole blood in K2EDTA tubes following their own protocols. For TCRbeta analysis, collaborators shipped samples in one of three forms: frozen whole blood, isolated PBMCs, or DNA extracted from either of those sample types. The V and J genes are TRBV4-1 and TRBJ1-5; TRBD1 could be the D gene, as 6 bases match. The source material was peripheral blood. The TCR originated in a woman in her sixties with COVID-19, enrolled during active disease. The sequence in DNA is TGCGCCAGCAGCCAAGATACAGGGAGTCAGCCCCAGCATTTT. Protein translation: CASSQDTGSQPQHF.